A single sample gave rise to the 5 T cell receptor beta chains below, sequenced in a study of blood T cell repertoires in COVID-19. Only in-frame clones appear in the TCRdb table, and some are missing; sequencing was by immunoSEQ multiplex PCR. The table lists fewer than 500,000 clones, about nine tenths of them singletons. The sample comprised PBMCs or T cells enriched from blood (not recorded which). These receptor sequences come from a woman aged 18-29 years who had recovered from COVID-19.

The CDR3 nucleotides read TGCGCCAGCAGCTGGGTGAGCGGGGGGGAATCCTACGAGCAGTACTTC. This encodes CASSWVSGGESYEQYF. V and J are TRBV5-1 and TRBJ2-7; 10 bases agree with TRBD2. The V segment lost 3 bases and the J segment 1 base; nucleotides outside the gene matches: 7. This CDR3 has 16 amino acids. Per the germline V gene, CDR1 is SGHRS and CDR2 is YFSETQ. The full variable domain, with the rest looked up from reference TRBV5-1 and TRBJ2-7, is KAGVTQTPRYLIKTRGQQVTLSCSPISGHRSVSWYQQTPGQGLQFLFEYFSETQRNKGNFPGRFSGRQFSNSRSEMNVSTLELGDSALYLCASSWVSGGESYEQYFGPGTRLTVT.

The chain has TRBV5-1 and TRBJ1-1; TRBD1 matches 11 bases. The length of the CDR3 is 14 residues. Germline V lookup: CDR1 SGHRS, CDR2 YFSETQ. The V and J ends lost 4 bases and 4 bases, in that order; junction bases with no gene match: 3. CDR3 bases: TGCGCCAGCAGCCGGGGGACAGGGGGCACTGAAGCTTTCTTT. As protein: CASSRGTGGTEAFF.

V is TRBV14 and J is TRBJ1-2, with unresolved D. Germline CDR1 is SGHDN and CDR2 is FVKESK. V shed 4 bases and J shed 3 bases, with 9 bases lying between them. The CDR3 has 13 amino acids. CDR3 region: CASSPSVHYGYTF. CDR3 sequence (DNA): TGTGCCAGCAGCCCATCAGTCCACTATGGCTACACCTTC.

In this sample, this clone turned up once. Written as DNA, the CDR3 is TGCGCCAGCAGCTTAGAGGGAGGGACCATCTACGAGCAGTACTTC. This translates into CASSLEGGTIYEQYF. This chain uses TRBV5-1 with TRBJ2-7; 7 bases line up with TRBD2. The CDR3 contains 15 residues. Germline CDR1 and CDR2: SGHRS and YFSETQ. Trimming took 2 bases from V and 3 from J; bases not matched to a gene: 8.

The chain has TRBV19 and TRBJ1-2, with D perhaps matching TRBD1 (5 bases). The V gene's germline CDR1 is LNHDA and CDR2 SQIVND (reference sequence). V lost 5 bases to trimming and J lost 8 bases, with 15 bases between them. The CDR3 extends over 13 amino acids. CDR3 DNA: TGTGCCAGTAGTGCCAGGGAACCTAAGGGCTACACCTTC. Protein product: CASSAREPKGYTF.